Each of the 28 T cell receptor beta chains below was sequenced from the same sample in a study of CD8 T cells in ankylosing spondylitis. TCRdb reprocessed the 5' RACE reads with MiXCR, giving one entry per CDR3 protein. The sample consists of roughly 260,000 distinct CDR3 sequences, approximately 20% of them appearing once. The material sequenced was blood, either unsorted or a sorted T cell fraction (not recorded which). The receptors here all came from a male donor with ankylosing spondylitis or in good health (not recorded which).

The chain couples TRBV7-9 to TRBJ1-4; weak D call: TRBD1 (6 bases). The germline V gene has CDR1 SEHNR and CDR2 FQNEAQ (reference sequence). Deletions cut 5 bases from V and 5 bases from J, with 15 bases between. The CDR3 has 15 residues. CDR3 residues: CASSIGGKGNEKLFF. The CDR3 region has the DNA TGTGCCAGCAGCATAGGGGGGAAGGGGAATGAAAAACTGTTTTTT. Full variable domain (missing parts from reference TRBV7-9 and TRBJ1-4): DTGVSQNPRHKITKRGQNVTFRCDPISEHNRLYWYRQTLGQGPEFLTYFQNEAQLEKSRLLSDRFSAERPKGSFSTLEIQRTEQGDSAMYLCASSIGGKGNEKLFFGSGTQLSVL.

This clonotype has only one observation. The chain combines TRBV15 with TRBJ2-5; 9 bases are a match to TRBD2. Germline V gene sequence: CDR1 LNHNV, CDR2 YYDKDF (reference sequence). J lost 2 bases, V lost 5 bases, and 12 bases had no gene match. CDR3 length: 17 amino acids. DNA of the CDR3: TGTGCCACCAGCCTTGGTCTAGCGGGACTGGAGCAAGAGACCCAGTACTTC. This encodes CATSLGLAGLEQETQYF.

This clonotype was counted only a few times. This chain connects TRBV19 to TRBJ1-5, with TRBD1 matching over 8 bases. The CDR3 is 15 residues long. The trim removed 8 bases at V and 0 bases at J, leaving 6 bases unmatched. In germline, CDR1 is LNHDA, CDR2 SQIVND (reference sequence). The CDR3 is CASRTGSGSNQPQHF. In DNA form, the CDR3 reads TGTGCCAGTCGGACAGGGAGTGGTAGCAATCAGCCCCAGCATTTT.

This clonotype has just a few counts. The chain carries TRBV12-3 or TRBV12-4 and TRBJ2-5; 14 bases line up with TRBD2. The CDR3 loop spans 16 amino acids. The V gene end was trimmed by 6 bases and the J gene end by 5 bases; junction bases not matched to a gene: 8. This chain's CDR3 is CASSRLAGGRGETQYF. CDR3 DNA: TGTGCCAGCAGCAGACTAGCGGGGGGGCGGGGGGAGACCCAGTACTTC.

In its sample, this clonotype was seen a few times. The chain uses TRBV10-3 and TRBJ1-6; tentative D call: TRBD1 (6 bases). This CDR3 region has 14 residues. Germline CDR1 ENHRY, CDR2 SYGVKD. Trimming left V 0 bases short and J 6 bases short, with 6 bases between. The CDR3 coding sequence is TGTGCCATCAGTGAGTCGGGGGCTAATTCACCCCTCCACTTT. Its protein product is CAISESGANSPLHF.

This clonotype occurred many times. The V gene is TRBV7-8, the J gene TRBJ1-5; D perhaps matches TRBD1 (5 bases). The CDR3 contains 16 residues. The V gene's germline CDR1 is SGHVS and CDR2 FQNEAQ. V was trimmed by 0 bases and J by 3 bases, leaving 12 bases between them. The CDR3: CASSLARRGTNQPQHF. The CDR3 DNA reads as TGTGCCAGCAGCTTAGCGCGGAGAGGGACCAATCAGCCCCAGCATTTT.

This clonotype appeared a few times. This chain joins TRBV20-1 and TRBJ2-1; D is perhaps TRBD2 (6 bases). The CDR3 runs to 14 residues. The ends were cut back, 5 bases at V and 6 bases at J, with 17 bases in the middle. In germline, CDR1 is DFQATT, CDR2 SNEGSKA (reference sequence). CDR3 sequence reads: CSARDFFLSNEQFF. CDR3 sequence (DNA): TGCAGTGCTCGGGACTTTTTTTTATCCAATGAGCAGTTCTTC.

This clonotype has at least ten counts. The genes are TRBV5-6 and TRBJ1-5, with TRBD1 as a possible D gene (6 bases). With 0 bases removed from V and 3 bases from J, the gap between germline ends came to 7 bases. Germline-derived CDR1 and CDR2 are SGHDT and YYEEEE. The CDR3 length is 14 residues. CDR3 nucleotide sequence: TGTGCCAGCAGCTTGGGGACAGTCAATCAGCCCCAGCATTTT. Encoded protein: CASSLGTVNQPQHF. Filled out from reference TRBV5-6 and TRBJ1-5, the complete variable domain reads DAGVTQSPTHLIKTRGQQVTLRCSPKSGHDTVSWYQQALGQGPQFIFQYYEEEERQRGNFPDRFSGHQFPNYSSELNVNALLLGDSALYLCASSLGTVNQPQHFGDGTRLSIL.

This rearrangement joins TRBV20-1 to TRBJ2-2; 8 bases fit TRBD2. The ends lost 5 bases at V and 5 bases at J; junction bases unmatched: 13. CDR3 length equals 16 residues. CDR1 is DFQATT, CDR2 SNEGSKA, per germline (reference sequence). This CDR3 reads CSAAARGTSWTGELFF. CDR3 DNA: TGCAGTGCTGCTGCCCGAGGGACTAGTTGGACCGGGGAGCTGTTTTTT.

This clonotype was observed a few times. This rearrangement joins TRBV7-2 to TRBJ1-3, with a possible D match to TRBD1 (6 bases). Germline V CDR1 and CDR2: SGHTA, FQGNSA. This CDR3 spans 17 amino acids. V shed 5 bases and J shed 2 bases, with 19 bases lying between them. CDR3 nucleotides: TGTGCCAGCAGCCCGGGTCGGGGGGCTCCGGCTGGAAACACCATATATTTT. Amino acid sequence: CASSPGRGAPAGNTIYF. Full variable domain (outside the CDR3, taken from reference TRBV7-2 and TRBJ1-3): GAGVSQSPSNKVTEKGKDVELRCDPISGHTALYWYRQSLGQGLEFLIYFQGNSAPDKSGLPSDRFSAERTGGSVSTLTIQRTQQEDSAVYLCASSPGRGAPAGNTIYFGEGSWLTVV.

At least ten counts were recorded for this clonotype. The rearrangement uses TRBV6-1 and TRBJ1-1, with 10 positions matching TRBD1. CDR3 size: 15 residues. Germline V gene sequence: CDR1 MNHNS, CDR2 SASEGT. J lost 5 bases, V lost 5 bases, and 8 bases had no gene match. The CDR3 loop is CASSTPTGGMTEAFF. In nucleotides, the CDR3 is TGTGCCAGCAGTACCCCGACAGGGGGCATGACTGAAGCTTTCTTT.

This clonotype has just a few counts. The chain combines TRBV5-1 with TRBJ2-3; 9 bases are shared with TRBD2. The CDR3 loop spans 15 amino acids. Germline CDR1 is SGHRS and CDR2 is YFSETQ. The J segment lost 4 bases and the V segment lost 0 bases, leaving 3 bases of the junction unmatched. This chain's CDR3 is CASSLAQRGADTQYF. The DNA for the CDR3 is TGCGCCAGCAGCTTGGCCCAGCGGGGGGCAGATACGCAGTATTTT.

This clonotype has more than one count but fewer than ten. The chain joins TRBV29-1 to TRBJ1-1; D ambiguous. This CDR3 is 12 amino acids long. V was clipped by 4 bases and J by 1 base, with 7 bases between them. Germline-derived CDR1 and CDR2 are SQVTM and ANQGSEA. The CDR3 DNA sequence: TGCAGCGTTGCCAGGCCGAACACTGAAGCTTTCTTT. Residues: CSVARPNTEAFF.

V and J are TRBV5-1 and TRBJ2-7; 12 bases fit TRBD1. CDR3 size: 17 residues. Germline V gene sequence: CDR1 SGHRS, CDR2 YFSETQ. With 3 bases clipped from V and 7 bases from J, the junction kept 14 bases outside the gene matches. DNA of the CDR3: TGCGCCAGCAGCTGGGCCCCTCCGGGACAGGGGGCTAGGGAGCAGTACGTC. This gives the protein CASSWAPPGQGAREQYV.

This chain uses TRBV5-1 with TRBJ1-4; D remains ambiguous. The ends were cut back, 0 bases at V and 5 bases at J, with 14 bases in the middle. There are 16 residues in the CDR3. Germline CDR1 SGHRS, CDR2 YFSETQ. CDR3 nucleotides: TGCGCCAGCAGCTTGGATCCTGGCAGCTTAAATGAAAAACTGTTTTTT. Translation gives CASSLDPGSLNEKLFF.

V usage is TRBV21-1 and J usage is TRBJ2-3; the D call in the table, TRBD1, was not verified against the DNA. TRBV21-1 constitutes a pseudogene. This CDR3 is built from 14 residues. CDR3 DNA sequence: TGTGCCAGCAGCCCGTCAGTGTCAGGGGATACGCAGTATTTT. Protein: CASSPSVSGDTQYF.

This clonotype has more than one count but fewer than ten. Written as DNA, the CDR3 is TGCAGTGCTAGAGGACTAGCGGGAGAAGGCCCTTACGAGCAGTACGTC. Translating it yields CSARGLAGEGPYEQYV. This rearrangement joins TRBV20-1 to TRBJ2-7; 12 bases are shared with TRBD2. Unmatched junction bases numbered 8, after V lost 1 base and J lost 4 bases. The CDR3 consists of 16 residues. Germline assignment: CDR1 DFQATT and CDR2 SNEGSKA (reference sequence).

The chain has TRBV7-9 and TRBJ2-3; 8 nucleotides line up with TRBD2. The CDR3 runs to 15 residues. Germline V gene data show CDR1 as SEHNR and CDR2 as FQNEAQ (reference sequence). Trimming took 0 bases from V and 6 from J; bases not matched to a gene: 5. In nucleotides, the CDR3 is TGTGCCAGCAGCTTAGCTACGGGACTAGTGGATACGCAGTATTTT. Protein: CASSLATGLVDTQYF.

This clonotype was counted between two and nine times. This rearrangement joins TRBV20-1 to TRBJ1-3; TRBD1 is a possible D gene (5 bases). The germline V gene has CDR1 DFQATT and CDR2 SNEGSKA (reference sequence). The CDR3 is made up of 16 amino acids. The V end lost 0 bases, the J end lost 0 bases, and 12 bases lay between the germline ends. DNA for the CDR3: TGCAGTGCTAGAGATTTTGGGACCTACTCTGGAAACACCATATATTTT. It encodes CSARDFGTYSGNTIYF.

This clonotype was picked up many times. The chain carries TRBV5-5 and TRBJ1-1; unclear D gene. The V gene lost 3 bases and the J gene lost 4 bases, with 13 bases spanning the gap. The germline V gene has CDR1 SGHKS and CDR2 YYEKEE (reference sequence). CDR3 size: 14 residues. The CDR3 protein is CASSSAGVRTEAFF. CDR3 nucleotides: TGTGCCAGCAGCTCGGCTGGGGTGCGCACTGAAGCTTTCTTT.

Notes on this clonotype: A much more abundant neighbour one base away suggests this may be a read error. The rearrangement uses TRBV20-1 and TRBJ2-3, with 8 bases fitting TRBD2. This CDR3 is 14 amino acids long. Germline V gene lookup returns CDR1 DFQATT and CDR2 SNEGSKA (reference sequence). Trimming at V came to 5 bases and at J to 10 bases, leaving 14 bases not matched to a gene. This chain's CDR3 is CSAGNTRAGGPQYF. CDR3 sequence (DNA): TGCAGTGCTGGAAACACTAGGGCGGGGGGCCCGCAGTATTTT.

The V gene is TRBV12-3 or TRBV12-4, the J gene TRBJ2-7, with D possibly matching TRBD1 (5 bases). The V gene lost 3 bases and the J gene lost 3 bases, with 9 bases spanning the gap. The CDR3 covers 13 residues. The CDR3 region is CASSFGQHYEQYV. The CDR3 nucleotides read TGTGCCAGCAGTTTCGGACAACACTACGAGCAGTACGTC.

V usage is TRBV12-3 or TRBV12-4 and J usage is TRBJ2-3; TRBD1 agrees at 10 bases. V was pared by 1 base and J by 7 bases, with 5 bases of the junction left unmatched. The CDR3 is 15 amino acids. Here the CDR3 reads CASSLVGTGVHTQYF. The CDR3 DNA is TGTGCCAGCAGTTTAGTCGGGACAGGGGTACATACGCAGTATTTT.

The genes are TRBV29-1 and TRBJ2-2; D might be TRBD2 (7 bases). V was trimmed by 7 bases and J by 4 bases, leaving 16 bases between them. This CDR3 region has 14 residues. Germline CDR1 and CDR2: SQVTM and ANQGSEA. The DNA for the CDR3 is TGCAGCGGGAGGAGGGGGGGCGGCACCGGGGAGCTGTTTTTT. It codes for CSGRRGGGTGELFF.

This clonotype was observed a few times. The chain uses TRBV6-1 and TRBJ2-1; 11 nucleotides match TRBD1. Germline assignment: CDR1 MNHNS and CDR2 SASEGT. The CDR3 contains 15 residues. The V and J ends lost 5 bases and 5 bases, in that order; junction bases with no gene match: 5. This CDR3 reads CASSQGQGANNEQFF. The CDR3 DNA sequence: TGTGCCAGCAGTCAAGGACAGGGGGCTAACAATGAGCAGTTCTTC.

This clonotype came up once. The CDR3 DNA reads as TGTGCCAGCTCCCTGCTTCGGACGGACGCAACTAATGAAAAACTGTTTTTT. It translates to CASSLLRTDATNEKLFF. The chain has TRBV18 and TRBJ1-4; no definite D call. In germline, CDR1 is KGHSH, CDR2 LQKENI. The ends were cut back, 6 bases at V and 0 bases at J, with 17 bases in the middle. This CDR3 is 17 amino acids long.

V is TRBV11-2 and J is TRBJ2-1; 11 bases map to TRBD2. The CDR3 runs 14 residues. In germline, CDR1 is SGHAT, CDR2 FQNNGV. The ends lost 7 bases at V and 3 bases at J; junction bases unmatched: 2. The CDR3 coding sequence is TGTGCCAGCACCGGACTAGCGGGCTACAATGAGCAGTTCTTC. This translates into CASTGLAGYNEQFF.

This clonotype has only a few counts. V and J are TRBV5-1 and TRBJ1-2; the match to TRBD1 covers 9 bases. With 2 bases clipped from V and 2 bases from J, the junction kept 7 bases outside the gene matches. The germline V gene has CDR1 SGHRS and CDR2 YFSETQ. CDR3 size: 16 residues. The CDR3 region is CASSLKPGQGNYGYTF. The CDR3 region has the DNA TGCGCCAGCAGCTTAAAACCGGGACAGGGAAACTATGGCTACACCTTC.